The rows below give T cell receptor beta chains drawn from one sample of a study of blood T cell repertoires in COVID-19. Sequenced by immunoSEQ multiplex PCR; TCRdb stores in-frame clones only, minus some. In the table there are fewer than 250,000 clones, 84% of which are singletons. Sequencing was done on a sample of PBMCs or T cells enriched from blood (not recorded which). The receptors shown here come from a woman between 25 and 40 years old who had been exposed to COVID-19. Each CDR3 is given with its conserved first and last residue. D genes are given only for firm matches. Not all rows give a size; the values are once, few, many and, for expanded clones, a class.

j_gene: TRBJ1-1
v_gene: TRBV7-8
abundance: few
d_gene: -
CDR3nt: TGTGCCAGCAACAGAGGGGGGAACACTGAAGCTTTCTTT
CDR3aa: CASNRGGNTEAFF

j_gene: TRBJ1-2
v_gene: TRBV18
abundance: once
d_gene: -
CDR3nt: TGTGCCAGCTCTCCTGACAGTTATGGGGGCTACACCTTC
CDR3aa: CASSPDSYGGYTF

j_gene: TRBJ1-2
v_gene: TRBV6-5
abundance: -
d_gene: -
CDR3nt: TGTGCCAGCAGTTTATCAGGGAACGACTATGGCTACACCTTC
CDR3aa: CASSLSGNDYGYTF

j_gene: TRBJ2-7
v_gene: TRBV6-1
abundance: -
d_gene: -
CDR3nt: TGTGCCAGCAGTGAAGAAGGGGCGTACGAGCAGTACTTC
CDR3aa: CASSEEGAYEQYF

j_gene: TRBJ2-7
v_gene: TRBV19
abundance: -
d_gene: -
CDR3nt: TGTGCCAGTACCCCCGGGACATCCGGGTACGAGCAGTACTTC
CDR3aa: CASTPGTSGYEQYF

j_gene: TRBJ2-3
v_gene: TRBV18
abundance: -
d_gene: -
CDR3nt: TGTGCCAGCTCACCACCGTCACCAGGCTCCACAGATACGCAGTATTTT
CDR3aa: CASSPPSPGSTDTQYF

j_gene: TRBJ1-2
v_gene: TRBV5-4
abundance: -
d_gene: -
CDR3nt: TGTGCCAGCAGCGCCCCCACGGGGGACTACTATGGCTACACCTTC
CDR3aa: CASSAPTGDYYGYTF

j_gene: TRBJ1-2
v_gene: TRBV20-1
abundance: -
d_gene: TRBD1
CDR3nt: TGCAGTGCTAGTGGACAGGGGAGTGGTGGCTACACCTTC
CDR3aa: CSASGQGSGGYTF

j_gene: TRBJ2-5
v_gene: TRBV2
abundance: -
d_gene: -
CDR3nt: TGTGCCAGCACGCGGAGTCAAGAGACCCAGTACTTC
CDR3aa: CASTRSQETQYF

j_gene: TRBJ1-2
v_gene: TRBV7-9
abundance: -
d_gene: -
CDR3nt: TGTGCCAGCAGGGAGACGCAGGGTAACCCCTATGGCTACACCTTC
CDR3aa: CASRETQGNPYGYTF

j_gene: TRBJ1-3
v_gene: TRBV6-5
abundance: -
d_gene: -
CDR3nt: TGTGCCAGCAGAAACGGGATCTCTGGAAACACCATATATTTT
CDR3aa: CASRNGISGNTIYF

j_gene: TRBJ2-1
v_gene: TRBV19
abundance: once
d_gene: -
CDR3nt: TGTGCCAGTAGACGGGGGGCCGGGGGCTATGAGCAGTTCTTC
CDR3aa: CASRRGAGGYEQFF

j_gene: TRBJ1-2
v_gene: TRBV5-6
abundance: -
d_gene: -
CDR3nt: TGTGCCAGCAGCTTGGGGCAGGGGCGCTCCTATGGCTACACCTTC
CDR3aa: CASSLGQGRSYGYTF

j_gene: TRBJ1-2
v_gene: TRBV5-6
abundance: once
d_gene: TRBD1
CDR3nt: TGTGCCAGCAGCGCTTTACCGGGACAGGTTTATGGCTACACCTTC
CDR3aa: CASSALPGQVYGYTF

j_gene: TRBJ1-2
v_gene: TRBV5-1
abundance: -
d_gene: -
CDR3nt: TGCGCCAGCGGAGAAAACTATGGCTACACCTTC
CDR3aa: CASGENYGYTF

j_gene: TRBJ2-1
v_gene: TRBV6-4
abundance: -
d_gene: TRBD2
CDR3nt: TGTGCCAGCAGTGTTGAGCGGGGGGGCCACGAGCAGTTCTTC
CDR3aa: CASSVERGGHEQFF

j_gene: TRBJ1-3
v_gene: TRBV5-1
abundance: -
d_gene: TRBD1
CDR3nt: TGCGCCAGCAGCTTGGAGGGGACAGGGGGGAACACCATATATTTT
CDR3aa: CASSLEGTGGNTIYF

j_gene: TRBJ2-1
v_gene: TRBV3-1/TRBV3-2
abundance: -
d_gene: TRBD2
CDR3nt: TGTGCCAGCAGCTGGACTAGCGGGGGGGCTTGGGATGAGCAGTTCTTC
CDR3aa: CASSWTSGGAWDEQFF

j_gene: TRBJ1-1
v_gene: TRBV10-3
abundance: -
d_gene: -
CDR3nt: TGTGCCATCAGTGTAAGCCAGGGCGCGAACACTGAAGCTTTCTTT
CDR3aa: CAISVSQGANTEAFF

j_gene: TRBJ1-4
v_gene: TRBV6-1
abundance: -
d_gene: -
CDR3nt: TGTGCCAGCAGTTATGCGTCGGGTCGGGAAAAACTGTTTTTT
CDR3aa: CASSYASGREKLFF

j_gene: TRBJ2-5
v_gene: TRBV7-7
abundance: -
d_gene: TRBD2
CDR3nt: TGTGCTAGCAGCTTAGCTAGCGGGGGTCAAGAGACCCAGTACTTC
CDR3aa: CASSLASGGQETQYF

j_gene: TRBJ1-5
v_gene: TRBV25-1
abundance: -
d_gene: -
CDR3nt: TGTGCCAGCAGTTCCACAGGTCCAGGTCAGCCCCAGCATTTT
CDR3aa: CASSSTGPGQPQHF

j_gene: TRBJ2-2
v_gene: TRBV19
abundance: few
d_gene: TRBD1
CDR3nt: TGTGCCAGTAGTAAGGGACAGGGGAACACCGGGGAGCTGTTTTTT
CDR3aa: CASSKGQGNTGELFF

j_gene: TRBJ2-3
v_gene: TRBV5-8
abundance: once
d_gene: TRBD2
CDR3nt: TGTGCCAGCAGCCCCCTGACTAGCGGGGGGTCAGATACGCAGTATTTT
CDR3aa: CASSPLTSGGSDTQYF

j_gene: TRBJ2-6
v_gene: TRBV6-6
abundance: -
d_gene: -
CDR3nt: TGTGCCAGCAGCCCTAGGGGGGGGACTGGGGCCAACGTCCTGACTTTC
CDR3aa: CASSPRGGTGANVLTF

j_gene: TRBJ1-1
v_gene: TRBV6-2/TRBV6-3
abundance: -
d_gene: TRBD1
CDR3nt: TGTGCCAGCAGCAGGGACAGGTGGACTGAAGCTTTCTTT
CDR3aa: CASSRDRWTEAFF

j_gene: TRBJ2-1
v_gene: TRBV30
abundance: once
d_gene: -
CDR3nt: TGTGCCTGGAGTGTAGGGGGTACCAATGAGCAGTTCTTC
CDR3aa: CAWSVGGTNEQFF

j_gene: TRBJ2-1
v_gene: TRBV7-2
abundance: -
d_gene: -
CDR3nt: TGTGCCAGCAGCTTAGCGCCAGGCACCTTCTACAATGAGCAGTTCTTC
CDR3aa: CASSLAPGTFYNEQFF

j_gene: TRBJ1-1
v_gene: TRBV7-9
abundance: -
d_gene: TRBD1
CDR3nt: TGTGCCAGCAGCTTAGCCGGGACAGGCGACGCTTTCTTT
CDR3aa: CASSLAGTGDAFF

j_gene: TRBJ1-6
v_gene: TRBV6-2/TRBV6-3
abundance: few
d_gene: -
CDR3nt: TGTGCCAGCAGCGGCAATTCACCCCTCCACTTT
CDR3aa: CASSGNSPLHF

j_gene: TRBJ2-2
v_gene: TRBV6-4
abundance: -
d_gene: TRBD2
CDR3nt: TGTGCCAGCAGACCGGGGGGGAACACCGGGGAGCTGTTTTTT
CDR3aa: CASRPGGNTGELFF

j_gene: TRBJ2-3
v_gene: TRBV30
abundance: -
d_gene: TRBD2
CDR3nt: TGTGCCTGGATGATCCCTAGCGGGGGCACAGATACGCAGTATTTT
CDR3aa: CAWMIPSGGTDTQYF

j_gene: TRBJ1-3
v_gene: TRBV18
abundance: -
d_gene: -
CDR3nt: TGTGCCAGCTCCCCAGGGGCAGACTCTGGAAACACCATATATTTT
CDR3aa: CASSPGADSGNTIYF

j_gene: TRBJ2-2
v_gene: TRBV11-2
abundance: -
d_gene: TRBD2
CDR3nt: TGTGCCAGCAGCTTAGATAGCCTAGCGGGGTCCGGGGAGCTGTTTTTT
CDR3aa: CASSLDSLAGSGELFF

j_gene: TRBJ1-5
v_gene: TRBV6-5
abundance: once
d_gene: -
CDR3nt: TGTGCCAGCAGTTGGGCTATTTACAATCAGCCCCAGCATTTT
CDR3aa: CASSWAIYNQPQHF

j_gene: TRBJ1-3
v_gene: TRBV18
abundance: -
d_gene: -
CDR3nt: TGTGCCAGCTCACCAAAAGGGGACTCTGGAAACACCATATATTTT
CDR3aa: CASSPKGDSGNTIYF

j_gene: TRBJ2-7
v_gene: TRBV15
abundance: -
d_gene: TRBD1
CDR3nt: TGTGCCACCAGCCCGGACAGGGGCTTCAACGAGCAGTACTTC
CDR3aa: CATSPDRGFNEQYF

j_gene: TRBJ2-1
v_gene: TRBV4-3
abundance: -
d_gene: TRBD2
CDR3nt: TGCGCCAGCAGCCAAGGGCTAGCGGGAGACACCAGCTCCTACAATGAGCAGTTCTTC
CDR3aa: CASSQGLAGDTSSYNEQFF

j_gene: TRBJ1-2
v_gene: TRBV6-8
abundance: few
d_gene: TRBD1
CDR3nt: TGTGCCAGCAGTTTACAGGGGGGCTATGGCTACACCTTC
CDR3aa: CASSLQGGYGYTF

j_gene: TRBJ2-1
v_gene: TRBV19
abundance: -
d_gene: TRBD2
CDR3nt: TGTGCCAGTGGACTAGCGGGGGCGTACAATGAGCAGTTCTTC
CDR3aa: CASGLAGAYNEQFF

j_gene: TRBJ1-2
v_gene: TRBV6-5
abundance: -
d_gene: TRBD1
CDR3nt: TGTGCCAGCCTCAGGGGGAAGGGCTATGGCTACACCTTC
CDR3aa: CASLRGKGYGYTF

j_gene: TRBJ1-5
v_gene: TRBV11-2
abundance: -
d_gene: TRBD1
CDR3nt: TGTGCCAGCAGCTTAGGACAGGGGGCTGGTCAGCCCCAGCATTTT
CDR3aa: CASSLGQGAGQPQHF

j_gene: TRBJ1-3
v_gene: TRBV2
abundance: -
d_gene: -
CDR3nt: TGTGCCAGCAGTAGAAGGGGGGGGACCTATGGAAACACCATATATTTT
CDR3aa: CASSRRGGTYGNTIYF

j_gene: TRBJ2-1
v_gene: TRBV19
abundance: -
d_gene: -
CDR3nt: TGTGCCACGTTCGGTGAGCAGTTCTTC
CDR3aa: CATFGEQFF

j_gene: TRBJ1-5
v_gene: TRBV6-1
abundance: -
d_gene: TRBD1
CDR3nt: TGTGCCAGCAGTGAGTCAGGGGGTAGCAATCAGCCCCAGCATTTT
CDR3aa: CASSESGGSNQPQHF

j_gene: TRBJ1-2
v_gene: TRBV4-3
abundance: -
d_gene: -
CDR3nt: TGCGCCAGCAGCCCCTATCAGGGATTCGAACGTGGCTACACCTTC
CDR3aa: CASSPYQGFERGYTF

j_gene: TRBJ1-2
v_gene: TRBV18
abundance: -
d_gene: -
CDR3nt: TGTGCCAGCTCACCAACCCAGGACAGACAGTCGGGCTATGGCTACACCTTC
CDR3aa: CASSPTQDRQSGYGYTF

j_gene: TRBJ2-1
v_gene: TRBV5-6
abundance: -
d_gene: TRBD2
CDR3nt: TGTGCCAGCAGCTTGGGGCTAGCGGGACACAATGAGCAGTTCTTC
CDR3aa: CASSLGLAGHNEQFF

j_gene: TRBJ1-4
v_gene: TRBV5-1
abundance: -
d_gene: -
CDR3nt: TGCGCCAGCAGCTTGACCGGGGGGGCAAATGAAAAACTGTTTTTT
CDR3aa: CASSLTGGANEKLFF

j_gene: TRBJ1-1
v_gene: TRBV30
abundance: -
d_gene: TRBD1
CDR3nt: TGTGCCTGGAGCCGTCCGGGACAGGGGATGACTGAAGCTTTCTTT
CDR3aa: CAWSRPGQGMTEAFF

j_gene: TRBJ1-1
v_gene: TRBV10-3
abundance: once
d_gene: TRBD1
CDR3nt: TGTGCCACTCACAGGGGGCTTGACACTGAAGCTTTCTTT
CDR3aa: CATHRGLDTEAFF

j_gene: TRBJ2-3
v_gene: TRBV4-3
abundance: few
d_gene: -
CDR3nt: TGCGCCAGCAGCCTCAGACCCACCGGGGATACGCAGTATTTT
CDR3aa: CASSLRPTGDTQYF

j_gene: TRBJ2-3
v_gene: TRBV6-4
abundance: -
d_gene: TRBD2
CDR3nt: TGTGCCAGCAGCCCCGGGACTAGCGGGGGTTCAGATACGCAGTATTTT
CDR3aa: CASSPGTSGGSDTQYF

j_gene: TRBJ1-2
v_gene: TRBV4-3
abundance: -
d_gene: -
CDR3nt: TGCGCCAGCAGCCAAGTGGCAGGAAATCCCTATGGCTACACCTTC
CDR3aa: CASSQVAGNPYGYTF

j_gene: TRBJ1-5
v_gene: TRBV5-1
abundance: -
d_gene: -
CDR3nt: TGCGCCAGCAGCTTTGGGACACCGTATAGCAATCAGCCCCAGCATTTT
CDR3aa: CASSFGTPYSNQPQHF

j_gene: TRBJ2-7
v_gene: TRBV9
abundance: few
d_gene: TRBD2
CDR3nt: TGTGCCAGCAGCGTAGCTATGCTAGCGGGGGTCTACGAGCAGTACTTC
CDR3aa: CASSVAMLAGVYEQYF

j_gene: TRBJ1-4
v_gene: TRBV6-2/TRBV6-3
abundance: -
d_gene: TRBD1
CDR3nt: TGTGCCAGCAGTACCGGGACAGTTGAACCAGAAAAACTGTTTTTT
CDR3aa: CASSTGTVEPEKLFF